The 21 T cell receptor beta chains listed next were all sequenced from one sample in a study of glioma-infiltrating T cells after dendritic cell vaccination. Sequenced by immunoSEQ multiplex PCR; TCRdb stores in-frame clones only, minus some. The table includes tens of thousands of clones, approximately 80% detected once. The sequenced sample was blood, obtained before dendritic cell vaccination. The receptors were gathered from a human donor with glioblastoma.

This clone was detected once. The CDR3 DNA reads as TGTGCCAGCTCACCACTACCAATTGGAGGCGGGGGCAATCAGCCCCAGCATTTT. Its translation is CASSPLPIGGGGNQPQHF. The V and J genes are TRBV18 and TRBJ1-5; D unclear. The V gene lost 1 base and the J gene lost 2 bases, with 18 bases spanning the gap. This CDR3 has 18 residues. Germline CDR1 reads KGHSH; CDR2 reads LQKENI.

The chain links TRBV10-3 to TRBJ2-1; 12 nucleotides align to TRBD2. Germline V gene sequence: CDR1 ENHRY, CDR2 SYGVKD. V trimming: 4 bases; J trimming: 6 bases; junction bases outside the gene matches: 4. This CDR3 has 15 residues. Here the CDR3 DNA reads TGTGCCATCAGTGTTGGACTAGCGGGGATCAATGAGCAGTTCTTC. Protein sequence: CAISVGLAGINEQFF.

The chain joins TRBV10-3 to TRBJ2-5; 13 positions agree with TRBD2. This CDR3 region has 18 residues. The junction had 19 bases not matched to a gene; V was cut back by 10 bases and J by 5 bases. Germline V gene lookup returns CDR1 ENHRY and CDR2 SYGVKD. The chain's CDR3 is CATLSGLAGYQYRETQYF. CDR3 DNA sequence: TGTGCCACCCTTTCGGGACTAGCGGGGTATCAGTACAGGGAGACCCAGTACTTC.

V usage is TRBV27 and J usage is TRBJ1-1, with D tentatively TRBD1 (6 bases). This CDR3 comprises 10 residues. Per the germline V gene, CDR1 is MNHEY and CDR2 is SMNVEV (reference sequence). Trimming stripped 9 bases from V and 6 bases from J, with 8 bases between. CDR3 bases: TGTGCCAGGGGGGGGCCTGAAGCTTTCTTT. As protein: CARGGPEAFF.

This clone was observed a few times. The chain is built from TRBV5-8 and TRBJ1-4; TRBD1 matches 7 bases. Germline V gene sequence: CDR1 SGHTS, CDR2 YDEGEE. Trimming removed 4 bases from V and 5 bases from J; junction bases left unmatched: 2. This CDR3 spans 13 amino acids. The CDR3 loop is CASSRDRNEKLFF. Written as DNA, the CDR3 is TGTGCCAGCAGCCGGGACAGAAATGAAAAACTGTTTTTT.

This chain joins TRBV4-3 and TRBJ2-7, with D tentatively TRBD2 (6 bases). The CDR3 spans 14 residues. Germline V gene data show CDR1 as LGHNA and CDR2 as YSLEER. Trimming removed 0 bases at V and 5 bases at J, with 11 bases between. DNA of the CDR3: TGCGCCAGCAGCCAAGACTGGGGGGACCACGAGCAGTACTTC. Protein: CASSQDWGDHEQYF.

This chain connects TRBV2 to TRBJ1-2; unclear D gene. Between the trimmed V and J ends, which lost 1 base and 3 bases, there was a span of 6 bases. This CDR3 is built from 13 residues. CDR1 and CDR2 from the germline V gene are SNHLY and FYNNEI. In DNA form, the CDR3 reads TGTGCCAGCAGTGAAGGGAGGGACTATGGCTACACCTTC. Its translation: CASSEGRDYGYTF. Based on the CDR3 plus reference TRBV2 and TRBJ1-2, the full variable domain is EPEVTQTPSHQVTQMGQEVILRCVPISNHLYFYWYRQILGQKVEFLVSFYNNEISEKSEIFDDQFSVERPDGSNFTLKIRSTKLEDSAMYFCASSEGRDYGYTFGSGTRLTVV.

The rearrangement links TRBV5-4 to TRBJ1-2, with D perhaps TRBD1 (5 bases). Trimming took 2 bases from V and 8 from J, leaving 13 bases between them. This CDR3 region has 13 residues. Germline V gives CDR1 SGHNT, CDR2 YYREEE (reference sequence). The CDR3 nucleotides read TGTGCCAGCAGCTTTGTCCAGGGCTACGGCTACACCTTC. Its protein product is CASSFVQGYGYTF. Combining the CDR3 with reference TRBV5-4 and TRBJ1-2 gives the whole variable domain ETGVTQSPTHLIKTRGQQVTLRCSSQSGHNTVSWYQQALGQGPQFIFQYYREEENGRGNFPPRFSGLQFPNYSSELNVNALELDDSALYLCASSFVQGYGYTFGSGTRLTVV.

V usage is TRBV4-3 and J usage is TRBJ2-5; 14 bases map to TRBD2. V gave up 1 base and J gave up 5 bases; unmatched junction bases: 6. Germline CDR1 and CDR2: LGHNA and YSLEER. The CDR3 contains 17 residues. DNA of the CDR3: TGCGCCAGCAGCCAAGGACTAGCGGGGGGGCCGGGGGAGACCCAGTACTTC. Translating it yields CASSQGLAGGPGETQYF.

The genes are TRBV6-1 and TRBJ1-1, with 7 bases fitting TRBD1. This CDR3 has 14 residues. V gave up 4 bases and J gave up 1 base; unmatched junction bases: 3. Germline lookup yields CDR1 MNHNS and CDR2 SASEGT. Here the CDR3 DNA reads TGTGCCAGCAGTGTTGGGACAGCGAACACTGAAGCTTTCTTT. It is translated as CASSVGTANTEAFF.

The J gene is TRBJ2-5, the V gene TRBV6-4, with 13 bases matching TRBD2. Germline-derived CDR1 and CDR2 are MRHNA and SNTAGT. This CDR3 has 17 amino acids. V trimming: 3 bases; J trimming: 5 bases; junction bases outside the gene matches: 9. CDR3: CASSDLTSGGALETQYF. The CDR3 nucleotides are TGTGCCAGCAGTGATTTAACTAGCGGGGGGGCCCTGGAGACCCAGTACTTC.

This clone was seen once. The chain employs TRBV19 and TRBJ1-5; a weak D match, TRBD1 (5 bases). Germline CDR1 reads LNHDA; CDR2 reads SQIVND (reference sequence). Trimming pared 5 bases from V and 6 bases from J, leaving 20 bases between. The CDR3 sequence is 16 residues long. The CDR3 nucleotides read TGTGCCAGTAGTCCCGGGACTCACGAAGGTGGTCAGCCCCAGCATTTT. Its translation is CASSPGTHEGGQPQHF.

The chain is built from TRBV7-2 and TRBJ2-5; D is unresolved. Germline lookup yields CDR1 SGHTA and CDR2 FQGNSA. The germline V and J ends were trimmed by 1 base and 5 bases, with 14 bases remaining between them. The CDR3 runs 15 residues. CDR3 residues: CASSLGAASEETQYF. CDR3 in DNA: TGTGCCAGCAGCTTAGGAGCCGCCTCGGAGGAGACCCAGTACTTC. The entire variable domain, with the rest obtained from reference TRBV7-2 and TRBJ2-5, is as follows: GAGVSQSPSNKVTEKGKDVELRCDPISGHTALYWYRQSLGQGLEFLIYFQGNSAPDKSGLPSDRFSAERTGGSVSTLTIQRTQQEDSAVYLCASSLGAASEETQYFGPGTRLLVL.

The J gene is TRBJ1-6, the V gene TRBV18; D gene unclear. V was pared by 3 bases and J by 5 bases, with 14 bases between. This CDR3 is built from 16 residues. Germline V CDR1 and CDR2: KGHSH, LQKENI. The DNA of the CDR3 is TGTGCCAGCTCACCCGTCGGAGGTGCCGATAATTCACCCCTCCACTTT. Its protein is CASSPVGGADNSPLHF.

The V gene is TRBV7-7, the J gene TRBJ2-3, with TRBD1 matching 9 bases. With 4 bases clipped from V and 4 bases from J, the junction kept 6 bases outside the gene matches. This CDR3 spans 15 amino acids. Germline CDR1 is SSHAT and CDR2 is FNYEAQ (reference sequence). This CDR3 is CASSSTGGAADTQYF. The CDR3 bases are TGTGCCAGCAGCTCAACAGGGGGCGCGGCAGATACGCAGTATTTT.

The CDR3 sequence is CASSQGHGDKETQYF. As DNA, the CDR3 is TGCGCCAGCAGCCAAGGGCACGGGGACAAAGAGACCCAGTACTTC. This chain connects TRBV4-1 to TRBJ2-5; maybe TRBD1 (6 bases). The CDR3 has 15 amino acids. In germline, CDR1 is MGHRA, CDR2 YSYEKL. V shed 1 base and J shed 3 bases, with 12 bases lying between them.

The chain joins TRBV7-2 to TRBJ2-3; 11 positions match TRBD2. From germline, CDR1 is SGHTA and CDR2 FQGNSA. The CDR3 runs to 13 residues. With 5 bases clipped from V and 11 bases from J, the junction kept 6 bases outside the gene matches. The CDR3 region is CASSPAGLAGQYF. As DNA, the CDR3 is TGTGCCAGCAGCCCGGCCGGACTAGCGGGGCAGTATTTT.

This chain connects TRBV13 to TRBJ1-2; 8 bases match TRBD1. The CDR3 is made up of 15 amino acids. V shed 5 bases, J shed 4 bases, and the junction held 9 bases outside the gene matches. Per the germline V gene, CDR1 is PRHDT and CDR2 is FYEKMQ (reference sequence). CDR3 sequence: CASSGQGQGPYGYTF. As DNA, the CDR3 is TGTGCCAGCAGCGGACAAGGACAGGGTCCCTATGGCTACACCTTC.

The chain links TRBV2 to TRBJ2-3; D may be TRBD2 (5 bases). CDR3 length equals 12 residues. Trimming cost V 4 bases and J 5 bases, with 7 bases left between them. In germline, CDR1 is SNHLY, CDR2 FYNNEI. CDR3 sequence: CASSVGGDTQYF. The CDR3 region has the DNA TGTGCCAGCAGTGTTGGAGGAGATACGCAGTATTTT.

This CDR3 is CASSIRPRYGYTF. The CDR3 DNA reads TGTGCCAGTAGTATCAGGCCGAGATATGGCTACACCTTC. This rearrangement joins TRBV19 to TRBJ1-2; D gene ambiguous. The germline V and J ends were trimmed by 3 bases and 5 bases, with 10 bases remaining between them. The CDR3 contains 13 residues. The V gene's germline CDR1 is LNHDA and CDR2 SQIVND (reference sequence). The complete variable domain, with remaining parts taken from reference TRBV19 and TRBJ1-2, reads DGGITQSPKYLFRKEGQNVTLSCEQNLNHDAMYWYRQDPGQGLRLIYYSQIVNDFQKGDIAEGYSVSREKKESFPLTVTSAQKNPTAFYLCASSIRPRYGYTFGSGTRLTVV.

The chain couples TRBV2 to TRBJ1-1, with no clear D. V was cut by 2 bases and J by 4 bases, with 14 bases left in between. The CDR3 runs to 15 residues. Germline V gives CDR1 SNHLY, CDR2 FYNNEI. CDR3 residues: CASSERADGSTEAFF. The CDR3 DNA reads as TGTGCCAGCAGTGAAAGGGCAGATGGGAGCACTGAAGCTTTCTTT.